This T cell receptor (beta chain) appears in the sequencing data of a study of control samples from healthy donors and cancer patients. Assay used: immunoSEQ multiplex PCR; TCRdb lists only in-frame clones, some missing. This sample has 90,000 to 120,000 clones, with around four fifths found just once. The length of the CDR3 is 16 residues. Specimen: blood. This chain connects TRBV21-1 to TRBJ1-2. TRBV21-1 is tagged as a pseudogene. The receptor comes from a man aged 18 to 29 in good health. CDR3 residues: CASSKRSDSDNYGYTF. The CDR3 DNA sequence: TGTGCCAGCAGCAAACGTTCGGATAGCGATAACTATGGCTACACCTTC.